The 16 T cell receptor beta chains below come from one sample, sequenced in a study of T cell repertoires in cytomegalovirus infection. Each CDR3 protein is one row after TCRdb ran MiXCR on the reads. This table holds some 280,000 distinct CDR3 sequences, roughly 15% found once. Source material: PBMCs. The receptors here all came from a human donor in good health (CMV status not recorded). Some clones in this sample may be carry-over from other donors' samples.

This clonotype appeared many times. CDR3 DNA: TGTGCCAGCAGCTTAGAAACAGGGAACATTCAGTACTTC. Translated, it gives CASSLETGNIQYF. The J gene is TRBJ2-4, the V gene TRBV7-2; D is possibly TRBD1 (6 bases). From germline, CDR1 is SGHTA and CDR2 FQGNSA. This CDR3 region has 13 residues. Deletions cut 1 base from V and 7 bases from J, with 8 bases between.

This clonotype was observed at least ten times. The chain employs TRBV6-2 or TRBV6-3 and TRBJ2-7, with a possible D match to TRBD2 (5 bases). This CDR3 region has 18 residues. Trimming cost V 0 bases and J 3 bases, with 21 bases left between them. Germline V lookup: CDR1 MNHEY, CDR2 SVGEGT. CDR3 bases: TGTGCCAGCAGTTACTCGATTGTAGAGGACGGAGGAAACTACGAGCAGTACTTC. Translated: CASSYSIVEDGGNYEQYF.

This clonotype was counted ten times or more. V is TRBV7-2 and J is TRBJ2-1, with D possibly TRBD2 on 5 matching bases. The CDR3 totals 15 residues. V lost 5 bases and J lost 4, with 15 bases in between. Germline V lookup: CDR1 SGHTA, CDR2 FQGNSA. Written as DNA, the CDR3 is TGTGCCAGCAGCGGCGCGGGCGATGGATACAATGAGCAGTTCTTC. It is translated as CASSGAGDGYNEQFF.

This clonotype was detected many times. The chain uses TRBV6-1 and TRBJ2-3; no definite D call. Trimming took off 6 bases at V and 4 bases at J, with 17 bases between the two ends. Germline assignment: CDR1 MNHNS and CDR2 SASEGT. There are 15 residues in the CDR3. The CDR3 sequence: CASSNWGQGSDTQYF. Here the CDR3 DNA reads TGTGCCAGCAGCAATTGGGGTCAAGGATCAGATACGCAGTATTTT.

This clonotype has ten or more counts. V and J are TRBV28 and TRBJ2-7; D is possibly TRBD2 (6 bases). The CDR3 is 15 amino acids. CDR1 is MDHEN and CDR2 is SYDVKM in the germline V gene. Deletions cut 5 bases from V and 0 bases from J, with 14 bases between. The CDR3 here is CASSSWDGSSYEQYF. Here the CDR3 DNA reads TGTGCCAGCAGTAGTTGGGACGGGAGCTCCTACGAGCAGTACTTC.

V is TRBV10-2 and J is TRBJ1-1; maybe TRBD1 (5 bases). Trimming shortened V by 5 bases and J by 1 base, and 14 bases separated the two germline ends. CDR3 length: 15 residues. CDR1 is WSHSY and CDR2 is SAAADI in the germline V gene. CDR3 sequence: CASSTGDWRNTEAFF. CDR3 bases: TGCGCCAGCAGTACCGGGGACTGGCGGAACACTGAAGCTTTCTTT.

This clonotype was detected only a few times. The chain combines TRBV6-4 with TRBJ2-6, with D possibly matching TRBD2 (5 bases). Trimming removed 10 bases from V and 3 bases from J, with 10 bases in between. The germline gives CDR1 MRHNA, CDR2 SNTAGT. The CDR3 is made up of 13 amino acids. CDR3: CATSGSGANVLTF. CDR3 coding DNA: TGTGCCACCTCTGGGAGTGGGGCCAACGTCCTGACTTTC.

V usage is TRBV6-2 or TRBV6-3 and J usage is TRBJ1-1, with a possible D match to TRBD1 (6 bases). Deletions cut 5 bases from V and 0 bases from J, with 13 bases between. CDR1 and CDR2 (germline): MNHEY, SVGEGT. The CDR3 has 15 amino acids. The CDR3 spells CASSRGQLMNTEAFF. CDR3 nucleotide sequence: TGTGCCAGCAGTAGAGGACAGCTCATGAACACTGAAGCTTTCTTT.

This chain joins TRBV6-1 and TRBJ2-1, with TRBD2 matching over 9 bases. Germline trimming cut 7 bases from V and 6 bases from J; bases unmatched to any gene: 4. This CDR3 spans 13 amino acids. Germline CDR1 and CDR2: MNHNS and SASEGT. CDR3 nucleotide sequence: TGTGCCAGCAACCTAGCGGGGACCAATGAGCAGTTCTTC. Translation gives CASNLAGTNEQFF.

In its sample, this clonotype was seen many times. This sequence joins TRBV29-1 and TRBJ1-5; D remains unclear. CDR3 length: 13 residues. The ends were cut back, 4 bases at V and 4 bases at J, with 11 bases in the middle. Germline V gives CDR1 SQVTM, CDR2 ANQGSEA. Here the CDR3 reads CSVGTLRNQPQHF. CDR3 nucleotides: TGCAGCGTTGGGACGCTAAGGAATCAGCCCCAGCATTTT. Looking up the rest from reference TRBV29-1 and TRBJ1-5 gives the full variable domain: SAVISQKPSRDICQRGTSLTIQCQVDSQVTMMFWYRQQPGQSLTLIATANQGSEATYESGFVIDKFPISRPNLTFSTLTVSNMSPEDSSIYLCSVGTLRNQPQHFGDGTRLSIL.

V is TRBV4-1 and J is TRBJ1-3; D not resolved. V gave up 5 bases and J gave up 0 bases, with 8 bases separating them. Germline V lookup: CDR1 MGHRA, CDR2 YSYEKL. The CDR3 covers 14 residues. In DNA, the CDR3 is TGCGCCAGCAGCACCAGGTACTCTGGAAACACCATATATTTT. Protein sequence: CASSTRYSGNTIYF.

The chain links TRBV2 to TRBJ2-5; 11 bases map to TRBD2. CDR1 SNHLY and CDR2 FYNNEI come from the germline V gene. After removal of 3 bases from V and 4 bases from J, the junction contained 13 bases not matched to a gene. The CDR3 is made up of 18 amino acids. The CDR3 bases are TGTGCCAGCAGTGACGGGACTAGCGGCCTTCTTAGCATAGAGACCCAGTACTTC. This gives the protein CASSDGTSGLLSIETQYF.

This clonotype has ten or more counts. The chain links TRBV12-3 or TRBV12-4 to TRBJ1-1, with D hard to call. The ends were cut back, 5 bases at V and 0 bases at J, with 13 bases in the middle. The CDR3 contains 15 residues. CDR3 sequence (DNA): TGTGCCAGCAGTCTCCAACGGACTGTGAACACTGAAGCTTTCTTT. It specifies CASSLQRTVNTEAFF.

The gene calls are TRBV5-1 and TRBJ1-3, with TRBD1 as a possible D gene (5 bases). The V gene lost 4 bases and the J gene lost 0 bases, with 11 bases spanning the gap. The CDR3 covers 15 residues. The germline gives CDR1 SGHRS, CDR2 YFSETQ. Here the CDR3 reads CASSVTRGSGNTIYF. The CDR3 bases are TGCGCCAGCAGCGTGACTAGGGGCTCTGGAAACACCATATATTTT.

This clonotype was observed a handful of times. The V gene is TRBV6-1, the J gene TRBJ2-2; 8 positions match TRBD2. Trimming at V came to 5 bases and at J to 4 bases, leaving 9 bases not matched to a gene. The germline V gene has CDR1 MNHNS and CDR2 SASEGT. The CDR3 is made up of 16 amino acids. The CDR3 sequence is CASSFLSGVTTGELFF. The CDR3 region has the DNA TGTGCCAGCAGTTTTCTTAGCGGGGTGACCACCGGGGAGCTGTTTTTT.

In this sample, this clonotype turned up many times. The chain couples TRBV7-2 to TRBJ1-5; D may be TRBD1 (6 bases). Germline-derived CDR1 and CDR2 are SGHTA and FQGNSA. This CDR3 has 14 residues. Trimming took off 5 bases at V and 4 bases at J, with 12 bases between the two ends. CDR3 in amino acids: CASSKDRVNQPQHF. The CDR3 bases are TGTGCCAGCAGCAAGGACAGAGTTAATCAGCCCCAGCATTTT.